Sequencing of this T cell receptor (beta chain) was carried out in a study of blood T cell repertoires in COVID-19 (dated by TCRdb to the early 2020s). Turning to the overall study: Collaborator samples came from the United States, Italy and Spain and covered acute and convalescent phases of COVID-19. The repertoires were made available in a free public database intended to serve as a resource for research on the immune response to SARS-CoV-2. The samples were drawn from two sources: the first 160 participants of the ongoing ImmuneRACE study, and 1,000 to 1,500 subjects contributed by 6 global collaborators. Nearly every sample came with metadata listing a de-identified subject ID, COVID-19 status, age in years and sex. Subjects who had been exposed to COVID-19, were actively infected with it, or had recovered from it provided the deeply sampled blood TCRbeta repertoires that made up the dataset. The prospective study material was composed of cDNA or gDNA derived from T cells, B-cell-depleted T cells, or PBMCs. Where available, HLA class I and class II types were taken from metadata supplied by the sample provider and were not determined by assay-based typing. Results the study describes overall, beyond this receptor: The amount of clinical and demographic metadata varied by source and participant and was provided uncurated.

Worth noting for this clone: It lacks a known antigen. No qualities accompany the bases; no much larger clone lies one base away.

The immunoSEQ Assay, a bias-controlled multiplex PCR, was used to amplify TCRbeta CDR3 regions from genomic DNA. In the source study's methods: Nucleated cell counts per sample were estimated from amplification of reference gene primers within the assay. Sequence reads were collapsed and filtered to measure the absolute abundance of every unique TCRbeta CDR3 rearrangement. For each sample, productive Simpson clonality was calculated as the square root of Simpson's diversity index across productive rearrangements. The immuneACCESS repertoire file appears here via TCRdb, limited to in-frame rearrangements. These files lack a portion of the clones; in checked studies, under half of the deficit traces to unresolved V genes, and the cause of the others is not known. V and J calls plus clone size are reproduced from that table; the DNA served to infer D and trimming. Across this sample there are more than 120,000 clones, with approximately 88% seen only once. The ten largest account for over 0.75% of the sample.

V is reduced by 1 base and J by 4 bases, leaving a spacing of 4 bases between them. Reading from cysteine to phenylalanine, the CDR3 counts 12 amino acids. Just CDR3 DNA is preserved here, 36 bases in frame from base 1. For CDR1 and CDR2, the germline V gene lists SGDLS and YYNGEE. Each collaborating institution followed its own protocols to collect whole blood in K2EDTA tubes. For TCRbeta analysis, collaborators shipped samples in one of three forms: frozen whole blood, isolated PBMCs, or DNA extracted from either of those sample types. Here the chain combines TRBV9 and TRBJ2-3; the D gene is not confidently resolved. The sample comprised peripheral blood. This receptor was identified in a woman in her 50s with acute or convalescent COVID-19. The DNA sequence is given as TGTGCCAGCAGCGTACTCGCAGATACGCAGTATTTT. Its translation reads: CASSVLADTQYF.